The rows below give T cell receptor beta chains drawn from one sample of a study of T cell responses to AZD1222 COVID-19 vaccine. Measured with immunoSEQ multiplex PCR; TCRdb has only the in-frame clones, and not every one. The table shows more than 100,000 clones, with approximately 84% occurring only once. Material: peripheral blood, obtained on day 0 of AZD1222 vaccination. The receptors derive from an adult in good health. CDR3s include the opening cysteine and the closing phenylalanine or tryptophan. The order of the fields is clone size, V gene, J gene, D gene, CDR3 DNA, CDR3 protein. The D gene is left open where the match is weak. Clone size, where shown, is once, few, many, or a class for clones that have expanded.

clone_size: NA
v_call: TRBV6-5
j_call: TRBJ1-1
d_call: TRBD1
cdr3_nt: TGTGCCAGCAGACCAGGGGGGGGAAACACTGAAGCTTTCTTT
cdr3_aa: CASRPGGGNTEAFF

clone_size: NA
v_call: TRBV3-1/TRBV3-2
j_call: TRBJ2-2
d_call: TRBD2
cdr3_nt: TGTGCCAGCAGCCAAGATCATCCGGGACTAGCGACGAACACCGGGGAGCTGTTTTTT
cdr3_aa: CASSQDHPGLATNTGELFF

clone_size: NA
v_call: TRBV16
j_call: TRBJ1-1
d_call: NA
cdr3_nt: TGTGCCAGCAGCCAAATCCACAACACTGAAGCTTTCTTT
cdr3_aa: CASSQIHNTEAFF

clone_size: NA
v_call: TRBV19
j_call: TRBJ1-5
d_call: TRBD1
cdr3_nt: TGTGCCAGTAGTCCGGGACAGAAAAATCAGCCCCAGCATTTT
cdr3_aa: CASSPGQKNQPQHF

clone_size: NA
v_call: TRBV28
j_call: TRBJ2-7
d_call: TRBD1
cdr3_nt: TGTGCCAGCAGTTTTGGACAGGGTTCCTACGAGCAGTACTTC
cdr3_aa: CASSFGQGSYEQYF

clone_size: NA
v_call: TRBV7-2
j_call: TRBJ2-3
d_call: TRBD1
cdr3_nt: TGTGCCAGCAGCGTATATCCGACAGGGGCAAGGGATACGCAGTATTTT
cdr3_aa: CASSVYPTGARDTQYF

clone_size: NA
v_call: TRBV20-1
j_call: TRBJ2-4
d_call: NA
cdr3_nt: TGCAGTGCATTCGCCGGAAACATTCAGTACTTC
cdr3_aa: CSAFAGNIQYF

clone_size: NA
v_call: TRBV24-1
j_call: TRBJ2-1
d_call: TRBD1
cdr3_nt: TGTGCCACCATACGACAGGGTAATGAGCAGTTCTTC
cdr3_aa: CATIRQGNEQFF

clone_size: NA
v_call: TRBV27
j_call: TRBJ1-2
d_call: NA
cdr3_nt: TGTGCCAGCAGTTTAATCGCTTACTATGGCTACACCTTC
cdr3_aa: CASSLIAYYGYTF

clone_size: NA
v_call: TRBV30
j_call: TRBJ2-3
d_call: TRBD2
cdr3_nt: TGTGCCAGGACTAGCGGGAGCACAGATACGCAGTATTTT
cdr3_aa: CARTSGSTDTQYF

clone_size: NA
v_call: TRBV27
j_call: TRBJ2-3
d_call: NA
cdr3_nt: TGTGCCAGCAGATCAGGATACCACACAGATACGCAGTATTTT
cdr3_aa: CASRSGYHTDTQYF

clone_size: NA
v_call: TRBV10-3
j_call: TRBJ2-7
d_call: TRBD1
cdr3_nt: TGTGCCATCAGCCCCGGGACAGGGATCTACGAGCAGTACTTC
cdr3_aa: CAISPGTGIYEQYF

clone_size: NA
v_call: TRBV19
j_call: TRBJ2-7
d_call: NA
cdr3_nt: TGTGCCAGTCCTGGGGGGACCCACGAGCAGTACTTC
cdr3_aa: CASPGGTHEQYF

clone_size: NA
v_call: TRBV5-4
j_call: TRBJ1-1
d_call: NA
cdr3_nt: TGTGCCAGCAGCCGCAGGCGGAACACTGAAGCTTTCTTT
cdr3_aa: CASSRRRNTEAFF

clone_size: once
v_call: TRBV29-1
j_call: TRBJ2-2
d_call: NA
cdr3_nt: TGCAGCGCCGAGGGGACCGGGGAGCTGTTTTTT
cdr3_aa: CSAEGTGELFF

clone_size: NA
v_call: TRBV11-2
j_call: TRBJ1-1
d_call: NA
cdr3_nt: TGTGCCAGCAGCTTTATGGGGCAAGCTTTCTTT
cdr3_aa: CASSFMGQAFF

clone_size: NA
v_call: TRBV18
j_call: TRBJ1-1
d_call: NA
cdr3_nt: TGTGCCAGCTCACCATCGGGGGTTGGGACTGAAGCTTTCTTT
cdr3_aa: CASSPSGVGTEAFF

clone_size: once
v_call: TRBV11-3
j_call: TRBJ2-3
d_call: NA
cdr3_nt: TGTGCCAGCAGCTTTTCTAGGTTAACAGATACGCAGTATTTT
cdr3_aa: CASSFSRLTDTQYF

clone_size: NA
v_call: TRBV7-9
j_call: TRBJ2-5
d_call: NA
cdr3_nt: TGTGCCAGCAGCTGGGGGCGAGAGACCCAGTACTTC
cdr3_aa: CASSWGRETQYF

clone_size: few
v_call: TRBV19
j_call: TRBJ2-7
d_call: NA
cdr3_nt: TGTGCCAGTAGTATTTACGGGACTGGCGAGCAGTACTTC
cdr3_aa: CASSIYGTGEQYF

clone_size: NA
v_call: TRBV7-3
j_call: TRBJ1-5
d_call: TRBD1
cdr3_nt: TGTGCCAGCAGCTTACGGGACAGGGGGCGGGATAGCAATCAGCCCCAGCATTTT
cdr3_aa: CASSLRDRGRDSNQPQHF

clone_size: NA
v_call: TRBV25-1
j_call: TRBJ2-1
d_call: TRBD1
cdr3_nt: TGTGCCACCACTTCACAGGACAGGGGAAATGAGCAGTTCTTC
cdr3_aa: CATTSQDRGNEQFF

clone_size: few
v_call: TRBV4-2
j_call: TRBJ2-7
d_call: NA
cdr3_nt: TGTGCCAGCAGCCTAGGACTGGGATCTGGGGGGTACGAGCAGTACTTC
cdr3_aa: CASSLGLGSGGYEQYF

clone_size: NA
v_call: TRBV19
j_call: TRBJ1-6
d_call: TRBD1
cdr3_nt: TGTGCCAGTTCGGGACAGGGGATTGTGTATAATTCACCCCTCCACTTT
cdr3_aa: CASSGQGIVYNSPLHF

clone_size: NA
v_call: TRBV27
j_call: TRBJ1-3
d_call: NA
cdr3_nt: TGTGCCAGCAGGGGCCACTCTGGAAACACCATATATTTT
cdr3_aa: CASRGHSGNTIYF

clone_size: few
v_call: TRBV6-5
j_call: TRBJ2-1
d_call: TRBD2
cdr3_nt: TGTGCCAGCAGTTTAATAGCGGGTTCCTACAATGAGCAGTTCTTC
cdr3_aa: CASSLIAGSYNEQFF

clone_size: NA
v_call: TRBV5-1
j_call: TRBJ1-4
d_call: TRBD1
cdr3_nt: TGCGCCAGCAGCAAACCGGAGACAGGGTATGAAAAACTGTTTTTT
cdr3_aa: CASSKPETGYEKLFF

clone_size: NA
v_call: TRBV4-1
j_call: TRBJ1-5
d_call: NA
cdr3_nt: TGCGCCAGCAGCCTCGACCCCAATCAGCCCCAGCATTTT
cdr3_aa: CASSLDPNQPQHF